These T cell receptor beta chains were read from a single sample in a study of blood T cell repertoires in COVID-19. Measured with immunoSEQ multiplex PCR; TCRdb has only the in-frame clones, and not every one. This sample has 95,000 or so clones; roughly nine tenths occur once, and the top ten carry 3% to 4%. The specimen was peripheral blood. The receptors were gathered from a woman aged 70-85 years with acute or convalescent COVID-19. Both conserved end residues are trimmed from each CDR3.

v_call	j_call	cdr3_aa
TRBV7-8	TRBJ2-3	ASSLADTGRLGDTQY
TRBV12-3/TRBV12-4	TRBJ1-1	ASRLVQNTEAF
TRBV6-5	TRBJ1-3	ASTRQGVGNTIY
TRBV28	TRBJ2-3	ASSRRLAGGPGTQY
TRBV19	TRBJ1-2	ASSPRDRAGLYGYT
TRBV11-2	TRBJ2-1	ASSSPGTSGIYEQF
TRBV5-1	TRBJ2-2	ASSRTGGDTGELF
TRBV6-5	TRBJ1-6	ASSGGYSNSPLH
TRBV6-5	TRBJ2-5	ASSYLLAGGKETQY
TRBV19	TRBJ1-4	ASSIVFTNEKLF
TRBV30	TRBJ2-7	AWRLPPGRGPYEQY
TRBV28	TRBJ1-1	ASSLIGTGSGRNTEAF
TRBV2	TRBJ1-1	ASIRGNTEAF
TRBV28	TRBJ1-5	ASSLKGVFGNQPQH
TRBV19	TRBJ1-5	ASSTPPTGNSNQPQH
TRBV4-1	TRBJ2-7	ASGEGWGLPLREQY
TRBV5-1	TRBJ2-2	ASSPGQTSTGELF
TRBV28	TRBJ1-1	ASTWTGGLGTEAF
TRBV6-6	TRBJ1-1	ASSYSALLMNTEAF
TRBV28	TRBJ2-7	ASSPGGGSEQY
TRBV6-4	TRBJ1-1	ASSDPTLRTGGLMNTEAF
TRBV3-1/TRBV3-2	TRBJ2-7	ASSQETGGWEQY
TRBV5-6	TRBJ1-2	ASSLVLGGQGYGYT
TRBV12-3/TRBV12-4	TRBJ1-2	ASREGAAGYT
TRBV3-1/TRBV3-2	TRBJ1-1	ASSQGTGDIGEAF
TRBV6-5	TRBJ2-3	ASSLQKSRTDTQY
TRBV3-1/TRBV3-2	TRBJ1-4	ASSHRGQGRMNEKLF
TRBV13	TRBJ2-6	ASGPRTTISDGANVLT
TRBV4-1	TRBJ2-7	ASSQDSWGEGRYEQY
TRBV24-1	TRBJ2-4	ATSDLRSRTGPDSTPCKNIQY
TRBV19	TRBJ2-6	ASSAQGSGANVLT
TRBV7-2	TRBJ1-2	ASSPEVEGYT
TRBV7-9	TRBJ1-1	ASSAWTGLNTEAF
TRBV11-2	TRBJ2-5	ASSFGLAGGEETQY
TRBV7-9	TRBJ2-6	ASSLVWEILT
TRBV24-1	TRBJ2-7	ATSGDRRYEQY
TRBV2	TRBJ2-7	ASGTSGAKSFLSYEQY
TRBV3-1/TRBV3-2	TRBJ2-7	ASSQDFYEQY
TRBV6-5	TRBJ1-1	ASSYSSRGQSSAF
TRBV5-1	TRBJ1-2	ASSLGTFEYGYT
TRBV6-1	TRBJ1-6	ASSEAPGGADSPLH
TRBV19	TRBJ1-6	ASTGGQSSYNSPLH
TRBV6-6	TRBJ2-1	ASSRGQRSYNEQF
TRBV19	TRBJ1-4	ASSTPGQGQTNEKLF
TRBV4-1	TRBJ2-7	ASSQGGSGRDYEQY
TRBV6-1	TRBJ1-2	ASSEVPGQGTGYT
TRBV29-1	TRBJ2-3	SVLYRGFLD
TRBV2	TRBJ2-5	ASSGTQKETQY
TRBV3-1/TRBV3-2	TRBJ2-1	ASSQEKGAYEQF